These 28 T cell receptor beta chains came from one sample sequenced in a study of T cell changes during pregnancy in multiple sclerosis. Some clones are missing from TCRdb's copy, which holds only in-frame ones; the method was immunoSEQ multiplex PCR. The data contain some 70,000 clones, roughly 92% of them seen just once; the ten biggest clones take up roughly 3.3%. The sequencing used peripheral blood, collected after pregnancy. The source of these receptors is a female donor in good health, enrolled as a control in a pregnancy study.

The rearrangement joins TRBV7-8 to TRBJ2-1; weak D call: TRBD2 (5 bases). The CDR3 length is 14 residues. The ends were cut back, 1 base at V and 8 bases at J, with 12 bases in the middle. Per the germline V gene, CDR1 is SGHVS and CDR2 is FQNEAQ. CDR3 nucleotide sequence: TGTGCCAGCAGCTTAGGGCTAGCTGGCGATGAGCAGTTCTTC. Its protein product is CASSLGLAGDEQFF.

This clone has only one observation. The chain recombines TRBV7-3 with TRBJ2-5; D might be TRBD2 (5 bases). This CDR3 comprises 13 residues. The V gene lost 9 bases and the J gene lost 5 bases, with 16 bases spanning the gap. Germline CDR1 SGHTA, CDR2 FQGTGA. CDR3 in amino acids: CARAQRRLETQYF. In DNA, the CDR3 is TGTGCCAGAGCTCAGAGGAGGTTGGAGACCCAGTACTTC.

The chain has TRBV5-4 and TRBJ2-1, with D hard to call. The germline V gene has CDR1 SGHNT and CDR2 YYREEE (reference sequence). V was pared by 0 bases and J by 6 bases, with 4 bases between. The CDR3 is 12 amino acids. This chain's CDR3 is CASSLALNEQFF. As DNA, the CDR3 is TGTGCCAGCAGCTTGGCCCTCAATGAGCAGTTCTTC.

The rearrangement links TRBV27 to TRBJ2-7, with a tentative D call TRBD2 (5 bases). Germline CDR1 and CDR2: MNHEY and SMNVEV (reference sequence). This CDR3 is built from 15 residues. Deletions cut 4 bases from V and 1 base from J, with 14 bases between. The CDR3 loop is CASSSTLRTSYEQYF. CDR3 nucleotides: TGTGCCAGCAGTTCGACACTTCGGACTTCCTACGAGCAGTACTTC.

The chain has TRBV5-1 and TRBJ2-2; 10 bases are shared with TRBD1. Trimming took 5 bases from V and 0 from J; bases not matched to a gene: 7. Germline CDR1 is SGHRS and CDR2 is YFSETQ. This CDR3 has 17 residues. The CDR3: CASRRQGAASNTGELFF. CDR3 DNA sequence: TGCGCCAGCAGGAGACAGGGGGCGGCGTCGAACACCGGGGAGCTGTTTTTT.

The J gene is TRBJ2-1, the V gene TRBV7-9; 11 nucleotides match TRBD2. Germline loops: CDR1 SEHNR, CDR2 FQNEAQ (reference sequence). V was pared by 3 bases and J by 8 bases, with 3 bases of the junction left unmatched. The CDR3 runs to 14 residues. Written as DNA, the CDR3 is TGTGCCAGCAGCTTTAGCGGGAGGGTCGATGAGCAGTTCTTC. It codes for CASSFSGRVDEQFF.

The V gene is TRBV7-6, the J gene TRBJ2-5; D possibly corresponds to TRBD2 (6 bases). Trimming pared 0 bases from V and 3 bases from J, leaving 14 bases between. The CDR3 is made up of 16 amino acids. Germline lookup yields CDR1 SGHVS and CDR2 FNYEAQ. The chain's CDR3 is CASSLAQGLAKETQYF. The CDR3 nucleotides are TGTGCCAGCAGCTTAGCGCAGGGACTTGCAAAAGAGACCCAGTACTTC.

CDR3 bases: TGTGCCAGCTCACAGGCAGGGCGACCCGGAAACACCATATATTTT. Translation: CASSQAGRPGNTIYF. The genes are TRBV9 and TRBJ1-3; perhaps TRBD1 as D (5 bases). From germline, CDR1 is SGDLS and CDR2 YYNGEE. V lost 7 bases to trimming and J lost 4 bases, with 18 bases between them. The CDR3 runs to 15 residues.

V gene TRBV27 combines with J gene TRBJ1-1, with unresolved D. Germline-derived CDR1 and CDR2 are MNHEY and SMNVEV (reference sequence). The germline V and J ends were trimmed by 4 bases and 0 bases, with 6 bases remaining between them. The CDR3 length is 13 residues. The CDR3 sequence: CASSYNMNTEAFF. The CDR3, as DNA: TGTGCCAGCAGTTATAACATGAACACTGAAGCTTTCTTT.

The chain combines TRBV19 with TRBJ1-2; weak D call: TRBD1 (6 bases). Germline loops: CDR1 LNHDA, CDR2 SQIVND (reference sequence). The ends were cut back, 4 bases at V and 2 bases at J, with 11 bases in the middle. The CDR3 loop spans 14 amino acids. The CDR3 sequence is CASSNRVGNYGYTF. The CDR3 DNA follows: TGTGCCAGTAGTAACAGGGTCGGGAACTATGGCTACACCTTC.

This sequence joins TRBV5-1 and TRBJ1-6; 7 bases line up with TRBD1. This CDR3 comprises 16 residues. The V gene's germline CDR1 is SGHRS and CDR2 YFSETQ. With 0 bases clipped from V and 5 bases from J, the junction kept 5 bases outside the gene matches. The CDR3 coding sequence is TGCGCCAGCAGCTTGGGACAGGGAACAAATAATTCACCCCTCCACTTT. This translates into CASSLGQGTNNSPLHF.

This clone has only one observation. The rearrangement joins TRBV29-1 to TRBJ1-1; 10 bases align to TRBD1. V shed 7 bases and J 4 bases; nucleotides not matched to a gene: 3. In germline, CDR1 is SQVTM, CDR2 ANQGSEA. CDR3 length: 12 residues. CDR3 sequence reads: CSARTGGTEAFF. Here the CDR3 DNA reads TGCAGCGCCCGGACAGGGGGCACTGAAGCTTTCTTT.

V is TRBV4-1 and J is TRBJ1-4, with D uncertain. The CDR3 covers 15 residues. With 1 base removed from V and 4 bases from J, the gap between germline ends came to 10 bases. Germline lookup yields CDR1 MGHRA and CDR2 YSYEKL. CDR3 loop: CASSQAHRVNEKLFF. The CDR3 nucleotides are TGCGCCAGCAGCCAAGCCCACAGAGTTAATGAAAAACTGTTTTTT.

The chain combines TRBV15 with TRBJ2-7; 9 bases map to TRBD1. The V gene end was trimmed by 1 base and the J gene end by 7 bases; junction bases not matched to a gene: 11. Germline V CDR1 and CDR2: LNHNV, YYDKDF (reference sequence). CDR3 length: 16 residues. The DNA for the CDR3 is TGTGCCACCAGCAGAGGAACAGGGGGCGAGTCTGAGGAGCAGTACTTC. It codes for CATSRGTGGESEEQYF.

This clone appeared a few times. The CDR3 coding sequence is TGTGCCAGCAGTCAGATCGTGAACACTGAAGCTTTCTTT. This translates into CASSQIVNTEAFF. This chain uses TRBV16 with TRBJ1-1; D unclear. CDR1 and CDR2 from the germline V gene are KGHSY and FQNENV. CDR3 length: 13 amino acids. Between the trimmed V and J ends, which lost 6 bases and 0 bases, there was a span of 8 bases.

The chain uses TRBV15 and TRBJ2-1; the D gene is possibly TRBD2 (6 bases). Trimming took 3 bases from V and 8 from J, leaving 17 bases between them. CDR3 length: 15 amino acids. In germline, CDR1 is LNHNV, CDR2 YYDKDF (reference sequence). The CDR3 loop is CATSSPLTSIHEQFF. CDR3 bases: TGTGCCACCAGCAGCCCTCTCACTAGCATCCATGAGCAGTTCTTC.

V gene TRBV5-1 combines with J gene TRBJ1-2; no clear D gene. Germline values: CDR1 SGHRS, CDR2 YFSETQ. The CDR3 is 14 amino acids. Trimming took off 0 bases at V and 0 bases at J, with 6 bases between the two ends. CDR3 nucleotide sequence: TGCGCCAGCAGCTTGGATCAGACTAACTATGGCTACACCTTC. Translating it yields CASSLDQTNYGYTF.

The genes are TRBV5-1 and TRBJ1-3; weak D call: TRBD1 (6 bases). V shed 1 base and J shed 4 bases, with 12 bases lying between them. Per the germline V gene, CDR1 is SGHRS and CDR2 is YFSETQ. The CDR3 has 15 residues. CDR3 sequence reads: CASSLLAGEGNTIYF. CDR3 bases: TGCGCCAGCAGCTTGTTAGCAGGGGAAGGAAACACCATATATTTT.

The V call is TRBV2, the J call TRBJ1-2; D perhaps matches TRBD1 (5 bases). Germline CDR1 is SNHLY and CDR2 is FYNNEI. V gave up 9 bases and J gave up 1 base, with 9 bases separating them. The CDR3 totals 12 residues. In DNA form, the CDR3 reads TGTGCCAGTGGGGGGGGTAACTATGGCTACACCTTC. Amino acid sequence: CASGGGNYGYTF.

J is TRBJ2-6 and V is TRBV29-1, with D hard to call. This CDR3 has 12 amino acids. Germline V gene data show CDR1 as SQVTM and CDR2 as ANQGSEA. Trimming removed 6 bases from V and 1 base from J, with 4 bases in between. Here the CDR3 reads CSVFSGANVLTF. The CDR3 nucleotides read TGCAGCGTCTTTTCTGGGGCCAACGTCCTGACTTTC.

V is TRBV28 and J is TRBJ1-1; D is ambiguous. The germline V gene has CDR1 MDHEN and CDR2 SYDVKM. V was cut by 5 bases and J by 6 bases, with 13 bases left in between. The CDR3 is 13 amino acids. CDR3 coding DNA: TGTGCCAGCAGTGTTTCAGTGAATCCTGAAGCTTTCTTT. Amino acids: CASSVSVNPEAFF.

This clone was detected many times. The chain employs TRBV6-5 and TRBJ1-6, with 7 bases matching TRBD1. This CDR3 contains 15 residues. Germline CDR1 and CDR2: MNHEY and SVGAGI. V lost 4 bases to trimming and J lost 7 bases; unmatched junction nucleotides: 7. The chain's CDR3 is CASSLSTGDNSPLHF. Here the CDR3 DNA reads TGTGCCAGCAGTTTGTCTACAGGGGACAATTCACCCCTCCACTTT.

The chain joins TRBV11-2 to TRBJ2-2; 11 bases are shared with TRBD2. Per germline, CDR1 SGHAT and CDR2 FQNNGV. The V and J ends lost 4 bases and 1 base, in that order; junction bases with no gene match: 8. This CDR3 is built from 18 residues. In DNA form, the CDR3 reads TGTGCCAGCAGCTCTACCTGGGGACTAGCGGAGAACACCGGGGAGCTGTTTTTT. Its protein is CASSSTWGLAENTGELFF.

This clone was observed a handful of times. This rearrangement joins TRBV7-9 to TRBJ2-1; 14 bases agree with TRBD2. CDR3 length: 16 residues. Looked up from germline, CDR1 is SEHNR and CDR2 is FQNEAQ (reference sequence). The V segment lost 3 bases and the J segment 4 bases; nucleotides outside the gene matches: 2. CDR3 bases: TGTGCCAGCAGCTTCGGACTAGCGGGGGGTTACAATGAGCAGTTCTTC. Translation gives CASSFGLAGGYNEQFF.

This clone was seen a single time. The chain has TRBV21-1 and TRBJ1-5. TRBV21-1 is designated a pseudogene. The CDR3 spans 16 residues. DNA of the CDR3: TGTGCCAGCATTCATTCCGGGCTAGCCAGCAATCAGCCCCAGCATTTT. As protein: CASIHSGLASNQPQHF.

V and J are TRBV5-1 and TRBJ2-5, with a possible D match to TRBD2 (6 bases). V lost 0 bases to trimming and J lost 4 bases, with 16 bases between them. The germline V gene encodes CDR1 SGHRS and CDR2 YFSETQ. The CDR3 contains 16 residues. CDR3 protein: CASSLEAGRRAETQYF. In DNA form, the CDR3 reads TGCGCCAGCAGCTTGGAAGCAGGGCGGAGGGCAGAGACCCAGTACTTC.

The V call is TRBV28, the J call TRBJ1-5; 7 bases fit TRBD1. The CDR3 totals 13 residues. Germline V gene lookup returns CDR1 MDHEN and CDR2 SYDVKM. The J segment lost 7 bases and the V segment lost 7 bases, leaving 7 bases of the junction unmatched. CDR3 DNA sequence: TGTGCCAGCACCGATGTAGGGGGCCAGCCCCAGCATTTT. Amino acids: CASTDVGGQPQHF.

The CDR3 reads CASSEIVVGNTIYF. The DNA for the CDR3 is TGTGCCAGCAGTGAAATAGTGGTTGGAAACACCATATATTTT. The chain is built from TRBV6-1 and TRBJ1-3; D gene uncertain. Germline lookup yields CDR1 MNHNS and CDR2 SASEGT. The CDR3 runs to 14 residues. The germline V and J ends were trimmed by 2 bases and 3 bases, with 8 bases remaining between them.